The 32 T cell receptor beta chains given below trace back to one sample, sequenced in a study of blood T cell repertoires in COVID-19. The data were produced by immunoSEQ multiplex PCR, yet TCRdb's version contains in-frame clones alone and is incomplete. In the table there are under 300,000 clones, approximately 85% of which are singletons. Sequencing used PBMCs or T cells enriched from blood (not recorded which). Receptors originate from a woman aged 45 to 65 who had recovered from COVID-19.

This sequence joins TRBV7-3 and TRBJ2-7, with TRBD2 matching over 7 bases. Germline-derived CDR1 and CDR2 are SGHTA and FQGTGA. The CDR3 has 13 amino acids. J gave up 6 bases and V 2 bases, and 4 bases lay outside the gene matches. The CDR3 spells CASSLGREREQYF. DNA for the CDR3: TGTGCCAGCAGCTTAGGGCGGGAGCGCGAGCAGTACTTC.

The J gene is TRBJ2-1, the V gene TRBV9, with 10 nucleotides matching TRBD2. CDR3 length: 15 amino acids. Germline V gene data show CDR1 as SGDLS and CDR2 as YYNGEE. J was trimmed by 9 bases and V by 0 bases; bases with no gene match: 6. In DNA form, the CDR3 reads TGTGCCAGCAGCGTAGAAGCGGGAGGGGCGGGTGAGCAGTTCTTC. Its protein is CASSVEAGGAGEQFF.

This chain links TRBV5-1 with TRBJ2-6, with 7 positions matching TRBD1. This CDR3 contains 17 residues. Looked up from germline, CDR1 is SGHRS and CDR2 is YFSETQ. The junction had 7 bases not matched to a gene; V was cut back by 3 bases and J by 1 base. The CDR3 DNA reads TGCGCCAGCAGCTCTGGACAGGCCGGGTCTGGGGCCAACGTCCTGACTTTC. Translating gives CASSSGQAGSGANVLTF.

The V call is TRBV19, the J call TRBJ1-1; 8 bases match TRBD1. The V segment lost 5 bases and the J segment 4 bases; nucleotides outside the gene matches: 3. The CDR3 spans 13 residues. CDR1 LNHDA and CDR2 SQIVND come from the germline V gene (reference sequence). The CDR3 DNA follows: TGTGCCAGTAGTGCCGGACAGGGCACTGAAGCTTTCTTT. It encodes CASSAGQGTEAFF.

The chain couples TRBV7-9 to TRBJ1-1, with D tentatively TRBD1 (6 bases). There are 14 residues in the CDR3. The V end lost 3 bases, the J end lost 4 bases, and 12 bases lay between the germline ends. Germline loops: CDR1 SEHNR, CDR2 FQNEAQ (reference sequence). The CDR3 DNA sequence: TGTGCCAGCAGCTTCACAGGGTCAGGCACTGAAGCTTTCTTT. It translates to CASSFTGSGTEAFF.

The chain links TRBV5-1 to TRBJ2-1, with D possibly being TRBD2 (5 bases). Germline V gives CDR1 SGHRS, CDR2 YFSETQ. Between the trimmed V and J ends, which lost 5 bases and 0 bases, there was a span of 12 bases. This CDR3 region has 15 residues. The CDR3 protein is CASRSGQLSYNEQFF. Written as DNA, the CDR3 is TGCGCCAGCAGAAGCGGTCAACTCTCCTACAATGAGCAGTTCTTC. The entire variable domain, with the rest obtained from reference TRBV5-1 and TRBJ2-1, is as follows: KAGVTQTPRYLIKTRGQQVTLSCSPISGHRSVSWYQQTPGQGLQFLFEYFSETQRNKGNFPGRFSGRQFSNSRSEMNVSTLELGDSALYLCASRSGQLSYNEQFFGPGTRLTVL.

The V and J genes are TRBV25-1 and TRBJ1-1; D may be TRBD1 (5 bases). The CDR3 is 16 amino acids. With 0 bases removed from V and 0 bases from J, the gap between germline ends came to 11 bases. Germline CDR1 is MGHDK and CDR2 is SYGVNS. The CDR3 loop is CASSEYVGGMNTEAFF. The CDR3 DNA is TGTGCCAGCAGTGAATATGTGGGGGGTATGAACACTGAAGCTTTCTTT.

The J gene is TRBJ2-2, the V gene TRBV11-3; TRBD1 is a possible D gene (6 bases). V lost 5 bases to trimming and J lost 7 bases, with 8 bases between them. CDR1 SGHNT and CDR2 YENEEA come from the germline V gene. The CDR3 has 12 residues. The CDR3 nucleotides read TGTGCCAGCAGCCTCAGGGGCGGGGAGCTGTTTTTT. It encodes CASSLRGGELFF.

The chain uses TRBV11-3 and TRBJ2-5; TRBD2 matches 7 bases. V trimming: 5 bases; J trimming: 1 base; junction bases outside the gene matches: 13. The V gene's germline CDR1 is SGHNT and CDR2 YENEEA. The CDR3 covers 17 residues. The CDR3 sequence is CASSPGWEAGSQETQYF. CDR3 coding DNA: TGTGCCAGCAGCCCCGGATGGGAAGCGGGAAGCCAAGAGACCCAGTACTTC.

V usage is TRBV18 and J usage is TRBJ2-7; weak D call: TRBD1 (5 bases). The CDR3 runs to 14 residues. The germline gives CDR1 KGHSH, CDR2 LQKENI. The V and J ends lost 6 bases and 2 bases respectively, with 14 bases between them. CDR3 loop: CASSPAQDTYEQYF. CDR3 nucleotides: TGTGCCAGCTCCCCGGCACAGGATACCTACGAGCAGTACTTC. The whole variable domain, remainder taken from reference TRBV18 and TRBJ2-7, is NAGVMQNPRHLVRRRGQEARLRCSPMKGHSHVYWYRQLPEEGLKFMVYLQKENIIDESGMPKERFSAEFPKEGPSILRIQQVVRGDSAAYFCASSPAQDTYEQYFGPGTRLTVT.

V is TRBV19 and J is TRBJ2-7, with 7 nucleotides matching TRBD1. J gave up 0 bases and V 7 bases, and 6 bases lay outside the gene matches. This CDR3 has 14 amino acids. Germline values: CDR1 LNHDA, CDR2 SQIVND (reference sequence). For the CDR3, the DNA is TGTGCCAGTACTACGACAGGGAACTCCTACGAGCAGTACTTC. As protein: CASTTTGNSYEQYF.

The chain combines TRBV19 with TRBJ2-1; tentative D call: TRBD2 (6 bases). Germline V CDR1 and CDR2: LNHDA, SQIVND (reference sequence). The germline V and J ends were trimmed by 2 bases and 8 bases, with 19 bases remaining between them. CDR3 length: 16 amino acids. The CDR3 nucleotides read TGTGCCAGTAGTATAACCGGGACCCGCGGGATCGATGAGCAGTTCTTC. Amino acids: CASSITGTRGIDEQFF.

The chain recombines TRBV10-3 with TRBJ1-1; tentatively, D is TRBD1 (5 bases). Trimming removed 6 bases at V and 1 base at J, with 9 bases between. This CDR3 comprises 13 residues. The germline CDR1 and CDR2 sequences are ENHRY and SYGVKD. The CDR3 is CAIRLTENTEAFF. The CDR3 nucleotides read TGTGCCATCAGGCTGACAGAGAACACTGAAGCTTTCTTT.

J is TRBJ2-3 and V is TRBV7-9, with D possibly matching TRBD2 (6 bases). Deletions cut 5 bases from V and 0 bases from J, with 12 bases between. Germline V gives CDR1 SEHNR, CDR2 FQNEAQ (reference sequence). This CDR3 is 15 amino acids long. Here the CDR3 reads CASSGTGISTDTQYF. CDR3 DNA sequence: TGTGCCAGCAGCGGGACTGGGATTAGCACAGATACGCAGTATTTT.

The rearrangement links TRBV27 to TRBJ2-3, with 9 bases aligning to TRBD1. Germline V CDR1 and CDR2: MNHEY, SMNVEV (reference sequence). Unmatched junction bases numbered 4, after V lost 7 bases and J lost 2 bases. The CDR3 is 14 residues long. In DNA, the CDR3 is TGTGCCAGCACCCGGGACAGGGCCACAGATACGCAGTATTTT. Translation: CASTRDRATDTQYF.

The V call is TRBV5-1, the J call TRBJ2-1; D uncertain. V shed 1 base and J shed 5 bases, with 10 bases lying between them. The CDR3 loop spans 14 amino acids. Looked up from germline, CDR1 is SGHRS and CDR2 is YFSETQ. The CDR3 DNA is TGCGCCAGCAGCTTGCAGTCCGCGGACAATGAGCAGTTCTTC. This gives the protein CASSLQSADNEQFF.

The V call is TRBV5-4, the J call TRBJ2-5, with 9 nucleotides matching TRBD1. V shed 0 bases and J 5 bases; nucleotides not matched to a gene: 8. The CDR3 length is 16 residues. Germline lookup yields CDR1 SGHNT and CDR2 YYREEE (reference sequence). CDR3 protein: CASSLAGTGPMETQYF. In nucleotides, the CDR3 is TGTGCCAGCAGCTTGGCCGGGACAGGGCCTATGGAGACCCAGTACTTC.

V usage is TRBV6-5 and J usage is TRBJ1-3; D is undetermined. The CDR3 runs 14 residues. Trimming shortened V by 2 bases and J by 4 bases, and 9 bases separated the two germline ends. Per germline, CDR1 MNHEY and CDR2 SVGAGI. The CDR3 sequence: CASSYTQAGNTIYF. As DNA, the CDR3 is TGTGCCAGCAGTTACACCCAGGCCGGAAACACCATATATTTT.

V usage is TRBV19 and J usage is TRBJ2-5, with D unresolved. V was cut by 5 bases and J by 3 bases, with 10 bases left in between. The CDR3 has 13 amino acids. Germline CDR1 is LNHDA and CDR2 is SQIVND (reference sequence). CDR3 nucleotides: TGTGCCAGTAGTGAGGCAGCTAAAGAGACCCAGTACTTC. The encoded protein is CASSEAAKETQYF.

The genes are TRBV9 and TRBJ1-1, with TRBD1 identical over 7 bases. The CDR3 contains 16 residues. V was clipped by 2 bases and J by 4 bases; unmatched bases: 11. Germline assignment: CDR1 SGDLS and CDR2 YYNGEE. CDR3 sequence: CASSVDRSNGPTEAFF. DNA for the CDR3: TGTGCCAGCAGCGTGGACAGGAGTAACGGTCCCACTGAAGCTTTCTTT.

The sample holds one count of this clone. This chain links TRBV2 with TRBJ1-1; 10 bases map to TRBD1. The germline V gene has CDR1 SNHLY and CDR2 FYNNEI. The CDR3 is 15 amino acids. The ends lost 6 bases at V and 3 bases at J; junction bases unmatched: 7. Here the CDR3 DNA reads TGTGCCAGCAGCGCAAGACAGGGGGCCTACACTGAAGCTTTCTTT. Translating gives CASSARQGAYTEAFF.

This chain uses TRBV20-1 with TRBJ1-1; a weak D match, TRBD1 (6 bases). The germline CDR1 and CDR2 sequences are DFQATT and SNEGSKA (reference sequence). Trimming cost V 6 bases and J 8 bases, with 13 bases left between them. The CDR3 consists of 11 residues. In DNA form, the CDR3 reads TGCAGTGCCACTCCCGACAGGGAAGCTTTCTTT. Its protein is CSATPDREAFF.

V is TRBV5-6 and J is TRBJ2-1; tentatively, D is TRBD1 (6 bases). CDR1 SGHDT and CDR2 YYEEEE come from the germline V gene. This CDR3 contains 16 residues. Between the trimmed V and J ends, which lost 3 bases and 0 bases, there was a span of 13 bases. In DNA, the CDR3 is TGTGCCAGCAGCTCCTCAGGGGCGAGCTCCTACAATGAGCAGTTCTTC. Translating gives CASSSSGASSYNEQFF.

V gene TRBV27 combines with J gene TRBJ1-3, with 9 bases matching TRBD1. Germline CDR1 reads MNHEY; CDR2 reads SMNVEV (reference sequence). Trimming cost V 5 bases and J 5 bases; bases outside gene matches: 4. This CDR3 is built from 14 residues. The CDR3 protein is CASSPGTGRNTIYF. CDR3 coding DNA: TGTGCCAGCAGTCCCGGGACAGGGAGAAACACCATATATTTT.

V usage is TRBV19 and J usage is TRBJ2-3, with D possibly TRBD1 on 6 matching bases. The germline CDR1 and CDR2 sequences are LNHDA and SQIVND (reference sequence). V was trimmed by 5 bases and J by 6 bases, leaving 12 bases between them. This CDR3 contains 13 residues. The CDR3 spells CASSGTPGDTQYF. DNA for the CDR3: TGTGCCAGTAGTGGGACACCGGGGGATACGCAGTATTTT.

The J gene is TRBJ2-1, the V gene TRBV20-1; D may be TRBD2 (5 bases). The CDR3 spans 15 residues. Germline V gene lookup returns CDR1 DFQATT and CDR2 SNEGSKA (reference sequence). With 3 bases removed from V and 8 bases from J, the gap between germline ends came to 20 bases. For the CDR3, the DNA is TGCAGTGCTAGTCTAGCTCACTGGGCGAGGGATGAGCAGTTCTTC. Translating it yields CSASLAHWARDEQFF.

V is TRBV30 and J is TRBJ2-7, with D unresolved. From germline, CDR1 is GTSNPN and CDR2 SVGIG (reference sequence). The CDR3 contains 13 residues. Trimming cost V 2 bases and J 2 bases, with 10 bases left between them. This chain's CDR3 is CAWSSALPYEQYF. The DNA for the CDR3 is TGTGCCTGGAGTAGCGCCTTACCCTACGAGCAGTACTTC.

The rearrangement uses TRBV19 and TRBJ1-4; D is uncertain. V was shortened by 2 bases and J by 1 base, with 8 bases between the two germline ends. The germline V gene has CDR1 LNHDA and CDR2 SQIVND (reference sequence). This CDR3 contains 15 residues. The CDR3 nucleotides read TGTGCCAGTAGTATACAGGCGAGAACTAATGAAAAACTGTTTTTT. Protein product: CASSIQARTNEKLFF.

The chain recombines TRBV6-6 with TRBJ1-1; possible D gene TRBD1, 5 bases. Germline loops: CDR1 MNHNY, CDR2 SVGAGI (reference sequence). V lost 2 bases, J lost 5 bases, and 9 bases lay in between. The CDR3 runs 13 residues. The CDR3 protein is CASSYDSGTEAFF. CDR3 bases: TGTGCCAGCAGTTACGACAGCGGGACTGAAGCTTTCTTT.

V is TRBV6-4 and J is TRBJ1-4; 12 nucleotides agree with TRBD1. The CDR3 extends over 16 amino acids. V was clipped by 5 bases and J by 7 bases; unmatched bases: 8. Germline V gene sequence: CDR1 MRHNA, CDR2 SNTAGT. CDR3 region: CASSSRDRGQCEKLFF. The CDR3 DNA reads as TGTGCCAGCAGTAGCCGGGACAGGGGGCAATGTGAAAAACTGTTTTTT.

This clone was found a few times. The chain couples TRBV4-2 to TRBJ2-7, with D possibly being TRBD2 (7 bases). The CDR3 totals 17 residues. Trimming took off 0 bases at V and 4 bases at J, with 19 bases between the two ends. Looked up from germline, CDR1 is LGHNA and CDR2 is YNFKEQ. The CDR3 sequence: CASSQDRWEGDWYEQYF. The CDR3, as DNA: TGTGCCAGCAGCCAAGATAGGTGGGAGGGGGATTGGTACGAGCAGTACTTC.

V is TRBV6-5 and J is TRBJ2-1; TRBD2 agrees at 9 bases. The trim removed 7 bases at V and 7 bases at J, leaving 11 bases unmatched. There are 15 residues in the CDR3. Germline V lookup: CDR1 MNHEY, CDR2 SVGAGI. The CDR3 DNA sequence: TGTGCCAGCACCCCCCCGACTAGCGGATCGAATGAGCAGTTCTTC. This gives the protein CASTPPTSGSNEQFF.